The 13 T cell receptor beta chains in this list originate from one sample, sequenced in a study of cytomegalovirus exposure and HLA in healthy donors. Both 60 Vbeta primers and 13 Jbeta primers went into the PCR. The table came from immunoSEQ multiplex PCR; TCRdb's copy has only in-frame clones and leaves some out. The sample holds 200,000 to 250,000 clones; 70% to 80% are singletons and the top ten take roughly 2.5%. Sequenced material: PBMCs. These receptors were taken from a woman aged 55-75 years in good health and CMV-seropositive.

CDR3 amino acids: CASSLGQVSPYF. The DNA of the CDR3 is TGTGCCAGCAGCTTAGGTCAGGTTTCTCCGTACTTC. V usage is TRBV7-9 and J usage is TRBJ2-7; D not resolved. CDR3 size: 12 residues. Between the trimmed V and J ends, which lost 1 base and 12 bases, there was a span of 13 bases. CDR1 SEHNR and CDR2 FQNEAQ come from the germline V gene (reference sequence).

V is TRBV7-2 and J is TRBJ1-6; possible D gene TRBD1, 5 bases. The CDR3 has 15 amino acids. The germline V and J ends were trimmed by 1 base and 5 bases, with 9 bases remaining between them. CDR1 SGHTA and CDR2 FQGNSA come from the germline V gene. The CDR3 region is CASSLGLTDNSPLHF. The CDR3 DNA sequence: TGTGCCAGCAGCTTAGGATTGACAGATAATTCACCCCTCCACTTT.

The chain recombines TRBV19 with TRBJ1-5; 10 nucleotides line up with TRBD1. The CDR3 consists of 15 residues. V was clipped by 5 bases and J by 3 bases; unmatched bases: 4. Germline CDR1 and CDR2: LNHDA and SQIVND (reference sequence). CDR3 nucleotides: TGTGCCAGTAGTCCCGGGACAGGGGTCAATCAGCCCCAGCATTTT. It codes for CASSPGTGVNQPQHF.

V usage is TRBV15 and J usage is TRBJ1-3; the D is unclear. Germline assignment: CDR1 LNHNV and CDR2 YYDKDF (reference sequence). This CDR3 is built from 16 residues. Trimming took 1 base from V and 0 from J, leaving 10 bases between them. CDR3 nucleotides: TGTGCCACCAGCAGAGTCACACGCCGCTCTGGAAACACCATATATTTT. This encodes CATSRVTRRSGNTIYF.

This clone occurred a few times. V is TRBV7-9 and J is TRBJ1-1; a possible D gene is TRBD1 (6 bases). The germline V gene encodes CDR1 SEHNR and CDR2 FQNEAQ (reference sequence). Trimming pared 3 bases from V and 6 bases from J, leaving 17 bases between. This CDR3 contains 15 residues. CDR3 in DNA: TGTGCCAGCAGCTTTGGATCCCCAGGGGTATCTGAAGCTTTCTTT. Translation gives CASSFGSPGVSEAFF.

The chain links TRBV18 to TRBJ1-2; D is unresolved. The V and J ends lost 2 bases and 1 base respectively, with 14 bases between them. The CDR3 runs 16 residues. Germline values: CDR1 KGHSH, CDR2 LQKENI. The chain's CDR3 is CASSPSGRGDNYGYTF. The DNA for the CDR3 is TGTGCCAGCTCACCATCCGGGCGGGGAGATAACTATGGCTACACCTTC. Variable domain in full (rest from reference TRBV18 and TRBJ1-2): NAGVMQNPRHLVRRRGQEARLRCSPMKGHSHVYWYRQLPEEGLKFMVYLQKENIIDESGMPKERFSAEFPKEGPSILRIQQVVRGDSAAYFCASSPSGRGDNYGYTFGSGTRLTVV.

The chain employs TRBV2 and TRBJ1-2, with 7 bases fitting TRBD1. Germline CDR1 and CDR2: SNHLY and FYNNEI. The CDR3 has 13 residues. V lost 8 bases to trimming and J lost 5 bases; unmatched junction nucleotides: 8. The CDR3 bases are TGTGCCAGCCGGGCAGGGGGAGTGTATGGCTACACCTTC. Amino acids: CASRAGGVYGYTF.

The genes are TRBV6-6 and TRBJ2-7, with TRBD1 matching over 10 bases. In germline, CDR1 is MNHNY, CDR2 SVGAGI (reference sequence). This CDR3 comprises 14 residues. Germline trimming cut 0 bases from V and 6 bases from J; bases unmatched to any gene: 2. CDR3 protein: CASSYSGQGSEQYF. CDR3 bases: TGTGCCAGCAGTTACTCGGGACAGGGGAGCGAGCAGTACTTC.

The CDR3 DNA reads as TGTGCCAGCAGTTACGAAGCTGGGGGCCACGAGCAGTACTTC. It translates to CASSYEAGGHEQYF. V and J are TRBV6-6 and TRBJ2-7; D perhaps matches TRBD1 (6 bases). CDR3 length: 14 residues. Germline CDR1 is MNHNY and CDR2 is SVGAGI (reference sequence). Trimming took 2 bases from V and 5 from J, leaving 13 bases between them.

The chain links TRBV2 to TRBJ2-1, with TRBD1 identical over 7 bases. The CDR3 is 14 residues long. Germline trimming cut 5 bases from V and 6 bases from J; bases unmatched to any gene: 7. Germline lookup yields CDR1 SNHLY and CDR2 FYNNEI. The CDR3: CASSPEGASNEQFF. In nucleotides, the CDR3 is TGTGCCAGCAGTCCCGAGGGGGCCAGCAATGAGCAGTTCTTC. The variable domain in full, with the rest retrieved from reference TRBV2 and TRBJ2-1, is EPEVTQTPSHQVTQMGQEVILRCVPISNHLYFYWYRQILGQKVEFLVSFYNNEISEKSEIFDDQFSVERPDGSNFTLKIRSTKLEDSAMYFCASSPEGASNEQFFGPGTRLTVL.

This clone was picked up a small number of times. The chain recombines TRBV7-3 with TRBJ1-3; TRBD1 matches at 8 bases. From germline, CDR1 is SGHTA and CDR2 FQGTGA. The CDR3 extends over 15 amino acids. Trimming took 2 bases from V and 2 from J; bases not matched to a gene: 2. CDR3 in amino acids: CASSLAGGTGNTIYF. CDR3 nucleotide sequence: TGTGCCAGCAGCTTAGCAGGGGGCACTGGAAACACCATATATTTT.

The chain employs TRBV5-1 and TRBJ2-1, with 16 bases matching TRBD2. Germline values: CDR1 SGHRS, CDR2 YFSETQ. The CDR3 runs to 17 residues. V was pared by 4 bases and J by 1 base, with 2 bases of the junction left unmatched. The CDR3 sequence is CASSPGLAGGSYNEQFF. For the CDR3, the DNA is TGCGCCAGCAGCCCGGGACTAGCGGGGGGGTCCTACAATGAGCAGTTCTTC.

The chain carries TRBV29-1 and TRBJ2-1; D is unclear. The CDR3 has 14 amino acids. The germline V gene has CDR1 SQVTM and CDR2 ANQGSEA. Trimming removed 4 bases from V and 0 bases from J, with 10 bases in between. The CDR3 spells CSVAGESSYNEQFF. The CDR3 region has the DNA TGCAGCGTTGCAGGTGAAAGCTCCTACAATGAGCAGTTCTTC.